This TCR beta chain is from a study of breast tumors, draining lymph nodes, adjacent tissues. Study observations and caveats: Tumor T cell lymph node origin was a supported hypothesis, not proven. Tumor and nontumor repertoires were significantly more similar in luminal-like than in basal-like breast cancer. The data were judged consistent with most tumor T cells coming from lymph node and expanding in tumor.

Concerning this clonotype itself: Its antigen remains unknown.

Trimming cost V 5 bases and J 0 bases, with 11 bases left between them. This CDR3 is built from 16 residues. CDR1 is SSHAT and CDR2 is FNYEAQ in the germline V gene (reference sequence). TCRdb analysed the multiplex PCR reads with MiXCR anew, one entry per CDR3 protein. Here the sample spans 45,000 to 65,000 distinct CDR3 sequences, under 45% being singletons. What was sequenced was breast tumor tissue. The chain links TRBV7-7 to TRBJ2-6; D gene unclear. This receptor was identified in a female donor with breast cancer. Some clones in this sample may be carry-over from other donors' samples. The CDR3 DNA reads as TGTGCCAGCAGCCCCGGGCTGTGCTCTGGGGCCAACGTCCTGACTTTC. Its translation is CASSPGLCSGANVLTF.